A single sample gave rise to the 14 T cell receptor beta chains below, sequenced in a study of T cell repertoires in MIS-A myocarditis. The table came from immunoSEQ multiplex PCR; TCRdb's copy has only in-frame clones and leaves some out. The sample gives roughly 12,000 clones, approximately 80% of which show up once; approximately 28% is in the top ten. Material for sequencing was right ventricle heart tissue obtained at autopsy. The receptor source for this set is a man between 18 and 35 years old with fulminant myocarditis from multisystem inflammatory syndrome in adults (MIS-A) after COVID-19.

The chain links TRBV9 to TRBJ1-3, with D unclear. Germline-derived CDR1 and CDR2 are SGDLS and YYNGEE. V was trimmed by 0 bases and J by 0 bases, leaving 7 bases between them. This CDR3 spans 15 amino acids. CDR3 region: CASSVEGFSGNTIYF. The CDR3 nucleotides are TGTGCCAGCAGCGTAGAGGGTTTCTCTGGAAACACCATATATTTT. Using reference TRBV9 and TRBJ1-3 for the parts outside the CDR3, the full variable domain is DSGVTQTPKHLITATGQRVTLRCSPRSGDLSVYWYQQSLDQGLQFLIQYYNGEERAKGNILERFSAQQFPDLHSELNLSSLELGDSALYFCASSVEGFSGNTIYFGEGSWLTVV.

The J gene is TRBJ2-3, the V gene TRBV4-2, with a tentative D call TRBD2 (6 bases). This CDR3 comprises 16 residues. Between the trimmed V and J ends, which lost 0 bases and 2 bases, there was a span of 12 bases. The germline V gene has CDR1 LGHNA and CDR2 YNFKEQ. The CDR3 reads CASSQESGGITDTQYF. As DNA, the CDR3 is TGTGCCAGCAGCCAAGAAAGTGGGGGGATCACAGATACGCAGTATTTT.

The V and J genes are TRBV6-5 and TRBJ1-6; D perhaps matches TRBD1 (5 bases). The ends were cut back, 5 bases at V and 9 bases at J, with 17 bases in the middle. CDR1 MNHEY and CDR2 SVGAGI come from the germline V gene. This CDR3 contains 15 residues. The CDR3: CASSPRDLLGSPLHF. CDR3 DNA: TGTGCCAGCAGTCCCCGGGACCTGTTGGGTTCACCCCTCCACTTT.

CDR3 residues: CASSQDLRGVSGSGNTIYF. Here the CDR3 DNA reads TGTGCCAGCAGCCAAGACTTAAGAGGGGTGTCGGGCTCTGGAAACACCATATATTTT. This chain links TRBV4-2 with TRBJ1-3; D might be TRBD1 (5 bases). The germline V gene encodes CDR1 LGHNA and CDR2 YNFKEQ. This CDR3 is 19 amino acids long. The germline V and J ends were trimmed by 0 bases and 0 bases, with 18 bases remaining between them.

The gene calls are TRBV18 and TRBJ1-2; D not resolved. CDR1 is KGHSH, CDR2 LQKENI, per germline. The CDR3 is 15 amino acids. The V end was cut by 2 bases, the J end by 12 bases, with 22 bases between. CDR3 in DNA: TGTGCCAGCTCACCATCTTTTGTCGGGGAAAGGGAGAACACCTTC. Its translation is CASSPSFVGERENTF.

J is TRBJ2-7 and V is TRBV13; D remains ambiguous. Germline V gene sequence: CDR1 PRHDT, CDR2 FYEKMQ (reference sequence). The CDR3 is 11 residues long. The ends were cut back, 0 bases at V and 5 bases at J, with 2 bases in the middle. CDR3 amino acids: CASSLGNEQYF. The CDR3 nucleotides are TGTGCCAGCAGCTTAGGGAACGAGCAGTACTTC.

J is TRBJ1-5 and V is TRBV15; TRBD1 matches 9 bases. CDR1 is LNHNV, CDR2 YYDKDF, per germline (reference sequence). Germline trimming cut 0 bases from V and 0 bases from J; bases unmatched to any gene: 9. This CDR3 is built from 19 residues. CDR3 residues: CATSRDAGTGPYSNQPQHF. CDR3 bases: TGTGCCACCAGCAGAGATGCGGGGACAGGGCCTTATAGCAATCAGCCCCAGCATTTT.

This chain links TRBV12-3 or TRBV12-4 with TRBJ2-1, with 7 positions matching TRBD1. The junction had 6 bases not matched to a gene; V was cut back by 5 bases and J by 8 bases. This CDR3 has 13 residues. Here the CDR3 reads CASSRQGMDEQFF. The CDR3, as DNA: TGTGCCAGCAGTAGACAGGGTATGGATGAGCAGTTCTTC.

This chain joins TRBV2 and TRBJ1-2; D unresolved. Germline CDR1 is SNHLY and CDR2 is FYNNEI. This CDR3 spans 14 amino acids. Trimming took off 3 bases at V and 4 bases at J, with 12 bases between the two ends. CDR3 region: CASSEVSGSYGYTF. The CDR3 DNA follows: TGTGCCAGCAGTGAGGTATCGGGGTCCTATGGCTACACCTTC.

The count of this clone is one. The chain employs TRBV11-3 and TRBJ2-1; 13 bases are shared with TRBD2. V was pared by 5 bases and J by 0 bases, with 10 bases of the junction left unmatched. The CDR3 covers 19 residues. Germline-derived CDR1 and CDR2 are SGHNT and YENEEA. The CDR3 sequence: CASSDQSTSGGASYNEQFF. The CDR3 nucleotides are TGTGCCAGCAGCGACCAATCCACTAGCGGGGGGGCCTCCTACAATGAGCAGTTCTTC.

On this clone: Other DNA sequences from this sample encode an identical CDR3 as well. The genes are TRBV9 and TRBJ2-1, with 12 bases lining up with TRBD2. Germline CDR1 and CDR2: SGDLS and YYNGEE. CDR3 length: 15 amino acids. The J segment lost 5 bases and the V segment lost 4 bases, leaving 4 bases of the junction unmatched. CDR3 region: CASSLLAGGDNEQFF. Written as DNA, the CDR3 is TGTGCCAGCAGCCTACTAGCGGGGGGCGACAATGAGCAGTTCTTC.

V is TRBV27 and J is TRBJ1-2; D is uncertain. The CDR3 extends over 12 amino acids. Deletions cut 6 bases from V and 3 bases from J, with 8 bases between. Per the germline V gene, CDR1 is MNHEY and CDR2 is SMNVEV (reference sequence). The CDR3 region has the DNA TGTGCCAGCAGGAGTGAAGACTATGGCTACACCTTC. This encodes CASRSEDYGYTF.

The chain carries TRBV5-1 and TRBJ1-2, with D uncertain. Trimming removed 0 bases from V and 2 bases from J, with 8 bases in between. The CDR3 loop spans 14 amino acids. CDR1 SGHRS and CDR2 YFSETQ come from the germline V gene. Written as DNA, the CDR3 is TGCGCCAGCAGCTTGGTAGCTGGGAACTATGGCTACACCTTC. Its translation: CASSLVAGNYGYTF.

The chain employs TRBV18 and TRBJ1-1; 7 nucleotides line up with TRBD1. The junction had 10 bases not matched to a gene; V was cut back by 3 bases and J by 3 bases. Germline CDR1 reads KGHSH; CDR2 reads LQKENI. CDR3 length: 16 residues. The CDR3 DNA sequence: TGTGCCAGCTCACCCACGTCACAGGGGAGGGACACTGAAGCTTTCTTT. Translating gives CASSPTSQGRDTEAFF.